These T cell receptor beta chains were read from a single sample in a study of T cells in Graves' hyperthyroidism and ophthalmopathy. From the multiplex PCR reads, TCRdb called clonotypes with MiXCR, one entry per CDR3 protein. Of hundreds of thousands of distinct CDR3 sequences listed, roughly 15% were seen once; the top ten hold approximately 4.2%. Material for sequencing was blood. These receptors were taken from a woman in her 40s with Graves' ophthalmopathy. Both conserved end residues are part of each CDR3. D genes are given only for firm matches. Clone size is not always given. Where it is, it says once, few, many or a class for expanded clones.

- | TRBJ2-7 | TRBV6-1 | - | TGTGCCAGCAGCCCCAGGGGTGGGAGTTTCGAGCAGTACTTC | CASSPRGGSFEQYF
TRBD2 | TRBJ2-5 | TRBV12-5 | many | TGTGCTAGTGTAAAGCGGGGTAACCAAGAGACCCAGTACTTC | CASVKRGNQETQYF
- | TRBJ1-3 | TRBV18 | once | TGTGCCAGCTCATCGGACGGTAGCTCTGGAAACACCATATATTTT | CASSSDGSSGNTIYF
- | TRBJ2-5 | TRBV6-1 | many | TGTGCCAGCAGTGTTTGGGGGGAGACCCAGTACTTC | CASSVWGETQYF
- | TRBJ2-2 | TRBV6-5 | many | TGTGCCAGCAGTTACTCATTGGATCTGAGCGTCCACGGGGAGCTGTTTTTT | CASSYSLDLSVHGELFF
TRBD1 | TRBJ1-1 | TRBV5-1 | many | TGCGCCAGCACCCTGGGGACAGGGACAACTGAAGCTTTCTTT | CASTLGTGTTEAFF
- | TRBJ2-5 | TRBV29-1 | - | TGCAGCGTTGACCGTCAAGGCAAGACCCAGTACTTC | CSVDRQGKTQYF
- | TRBJ1-2 | TRBV19 | few | TGTGCCAGTAGTATATTTGGGACGGAATATGGCTACACCTTC | CASSIFGTEYGYTF
- | TRBJ2-7 | TRBV28 | many | TGTGCCAGCAGTTTACTTGGACAGCGCCCTTCCTACGAGCAGTACTTC | CASSLLGQRPSYEQYF
TRBD1 | TRBJ2-5 | TRBV20-1 | many | TGCAGTGCGGGGACAGGGGGCCCAGAGACCCAGTACTTC | CSAGTGGPETQYF
TRBD2 | TRBJ2-2 | TRBV10-3 | few | TGTGCCATCAGGGATAGCGGGAGTCGCGGGGAGCTGTTTTTT | CAIRDSGSRGELFF
- | TRBJ2-5 | TRBV7-2 | - | TGTGCCAGCAGCTCGGGATTCCCACAAGAGACCCAGTACTTC | CASSSGFPQETQYF